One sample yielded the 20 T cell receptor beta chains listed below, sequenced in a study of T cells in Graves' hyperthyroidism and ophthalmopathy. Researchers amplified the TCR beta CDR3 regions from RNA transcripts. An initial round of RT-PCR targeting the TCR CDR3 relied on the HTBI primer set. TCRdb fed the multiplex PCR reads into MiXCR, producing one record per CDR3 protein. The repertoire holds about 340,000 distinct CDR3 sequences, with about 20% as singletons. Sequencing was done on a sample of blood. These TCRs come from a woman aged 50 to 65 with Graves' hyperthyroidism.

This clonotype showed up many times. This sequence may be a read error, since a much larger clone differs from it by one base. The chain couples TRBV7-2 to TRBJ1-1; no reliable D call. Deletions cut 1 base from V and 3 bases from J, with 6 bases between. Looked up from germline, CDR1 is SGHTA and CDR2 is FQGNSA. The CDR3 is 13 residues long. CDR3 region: CASSLGMYTEAFF. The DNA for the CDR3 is TGTGCCAGCAGCTTAGGGATGTACACTGAAGCTTTCTTT.

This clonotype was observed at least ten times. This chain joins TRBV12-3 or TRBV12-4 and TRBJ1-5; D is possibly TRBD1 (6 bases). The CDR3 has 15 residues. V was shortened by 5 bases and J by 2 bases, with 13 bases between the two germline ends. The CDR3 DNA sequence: TGTGCCAGCAGTCTAGGGGGTATGGGCAATCAGCCCCAGCATTTT. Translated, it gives CASSLGGMGNQPQHF.

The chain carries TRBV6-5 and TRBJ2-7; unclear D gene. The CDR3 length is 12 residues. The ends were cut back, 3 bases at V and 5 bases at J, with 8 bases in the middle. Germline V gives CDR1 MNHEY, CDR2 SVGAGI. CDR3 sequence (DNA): TGTGCCAGCAGTTATCTAGGTGACGAGCAGTACGTC. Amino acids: CASSYLGDEQYV.

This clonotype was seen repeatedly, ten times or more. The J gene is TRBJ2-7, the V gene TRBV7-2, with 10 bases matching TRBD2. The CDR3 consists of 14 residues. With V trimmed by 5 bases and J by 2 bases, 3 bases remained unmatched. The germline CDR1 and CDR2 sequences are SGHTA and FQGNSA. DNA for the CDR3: TGTGCCAGCAGCCCTCTAGCGGGAGCCTACGAGCAGTACTTC. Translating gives CASSPLAGAYEQYF.

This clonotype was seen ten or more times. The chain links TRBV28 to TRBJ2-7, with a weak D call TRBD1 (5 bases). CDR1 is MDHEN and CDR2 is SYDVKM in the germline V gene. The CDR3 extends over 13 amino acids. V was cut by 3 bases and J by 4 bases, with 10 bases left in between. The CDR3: CASSFQGSYEQYF. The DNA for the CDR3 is TGTGCCAGCAGTTTCCAGGGATCGTACGAGCAGTACTTC.

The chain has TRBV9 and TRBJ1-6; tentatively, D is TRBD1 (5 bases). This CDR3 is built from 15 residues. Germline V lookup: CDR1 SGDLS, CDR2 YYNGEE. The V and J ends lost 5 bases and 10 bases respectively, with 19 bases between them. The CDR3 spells CASSAEGGVGSPLHF. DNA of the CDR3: TGTGCCAGCAGTGCTGAGGGAGGGGTCGGATCACCCCTCCACTTT.

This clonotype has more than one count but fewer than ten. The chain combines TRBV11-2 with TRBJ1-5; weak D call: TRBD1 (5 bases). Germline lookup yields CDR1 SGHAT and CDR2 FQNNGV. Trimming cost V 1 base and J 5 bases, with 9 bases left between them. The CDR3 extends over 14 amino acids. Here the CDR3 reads CASSLAGRDQPQHF. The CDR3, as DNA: TGTGCCAGCAGCTTAGCGGGCAGGGATCAGCCCCAGCATTTT.

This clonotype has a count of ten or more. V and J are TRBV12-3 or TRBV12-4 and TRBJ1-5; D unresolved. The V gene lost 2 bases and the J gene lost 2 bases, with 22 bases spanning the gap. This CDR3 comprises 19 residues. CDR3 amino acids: CASSLTRQASLDRNQPQHF. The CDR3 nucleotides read TGTGCCAGCAGTTTAACACGCCAGGCTAGTCTCGATCGCAATCAGCCCCAGCATTTT.

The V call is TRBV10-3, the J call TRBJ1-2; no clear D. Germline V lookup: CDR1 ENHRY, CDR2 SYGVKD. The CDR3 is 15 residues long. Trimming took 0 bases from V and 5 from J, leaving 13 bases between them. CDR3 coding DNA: TGTGCCATCAGTGAGTCCGGAGGGATTACGTATGGCTACACCTTC. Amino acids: CAISESGGITYGYTF.

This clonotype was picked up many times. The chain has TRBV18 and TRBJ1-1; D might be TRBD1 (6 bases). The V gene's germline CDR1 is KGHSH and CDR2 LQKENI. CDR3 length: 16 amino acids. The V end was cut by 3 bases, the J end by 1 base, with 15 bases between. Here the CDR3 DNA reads TGTGCCAGCTCACCTAACTCGGGACAAGGGAACACTGAAGCTTTCTTT. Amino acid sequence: CASSPNSGQGNTEAFF.

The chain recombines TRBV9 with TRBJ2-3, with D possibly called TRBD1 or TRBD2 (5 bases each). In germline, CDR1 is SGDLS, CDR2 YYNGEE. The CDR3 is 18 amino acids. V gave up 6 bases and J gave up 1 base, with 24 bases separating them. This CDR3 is CASTPGPHQGPGTDTQYF. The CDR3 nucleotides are TGTGCCAGCACCCCCGGCCCCCACCAGGGACCGGGCACAGATACGCAGTATTTT.

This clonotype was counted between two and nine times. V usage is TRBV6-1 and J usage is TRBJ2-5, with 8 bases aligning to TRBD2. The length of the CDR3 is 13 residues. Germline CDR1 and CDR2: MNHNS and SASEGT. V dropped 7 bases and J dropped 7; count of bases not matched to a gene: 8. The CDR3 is CASTGIRGGTQYF. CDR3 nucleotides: TGTGCCAGCACGGGGATACGGGGGGGGACCCAGTACTTC.

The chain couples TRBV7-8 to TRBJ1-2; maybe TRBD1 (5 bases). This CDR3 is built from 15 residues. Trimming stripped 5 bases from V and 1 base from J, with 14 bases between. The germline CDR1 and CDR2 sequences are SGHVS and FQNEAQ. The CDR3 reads CASSADRRINYGYTF. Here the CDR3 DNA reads TGTGCCAGCAGCGCAGACAGAAGAATTAACTATGGCTACACCTTC.

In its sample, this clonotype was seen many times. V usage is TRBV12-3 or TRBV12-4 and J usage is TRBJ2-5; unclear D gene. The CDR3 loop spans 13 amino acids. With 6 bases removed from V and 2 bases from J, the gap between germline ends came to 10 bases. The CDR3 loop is CASSASDQETQYF. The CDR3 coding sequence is TGTGCCAGCAGCGCCAGCGATCAAGAGACCCAGTACTTC.

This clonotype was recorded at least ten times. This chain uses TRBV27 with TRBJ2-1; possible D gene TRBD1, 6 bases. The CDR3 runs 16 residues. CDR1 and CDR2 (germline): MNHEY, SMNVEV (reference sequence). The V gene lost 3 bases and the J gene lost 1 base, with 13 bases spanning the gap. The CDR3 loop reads CASSLLGQGSYNEQFF. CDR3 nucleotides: TGTGCCAGCAGTTTGTTGGGTCAGGGGTCCTACAATGAGCAGTTCTTC.

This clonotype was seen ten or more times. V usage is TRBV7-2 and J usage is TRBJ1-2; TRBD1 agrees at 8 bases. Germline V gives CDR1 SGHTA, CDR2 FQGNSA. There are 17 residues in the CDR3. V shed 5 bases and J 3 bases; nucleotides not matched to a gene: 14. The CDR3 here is CASSLDRGRFIDYGYTF. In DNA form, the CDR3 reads TGTGCCAGCAGCCTCGACAGGGGCCGTTTTATTGACTATGGCTACACCTTC.

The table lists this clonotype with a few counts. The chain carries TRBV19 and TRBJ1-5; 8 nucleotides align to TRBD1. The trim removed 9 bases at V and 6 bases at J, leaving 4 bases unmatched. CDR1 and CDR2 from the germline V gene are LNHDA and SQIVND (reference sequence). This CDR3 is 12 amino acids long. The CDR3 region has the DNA TGTGCCAGCCTGACAGGGGTTCAGCCCCAGCATTTT. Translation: CASLTGVQPQHF.

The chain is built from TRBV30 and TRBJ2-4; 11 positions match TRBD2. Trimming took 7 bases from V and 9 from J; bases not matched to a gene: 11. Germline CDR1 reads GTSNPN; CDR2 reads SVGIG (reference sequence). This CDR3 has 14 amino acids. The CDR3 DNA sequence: TGTGCCTATACCCCCCTAGCGGGAGGTGTCATTCAGTACTTC. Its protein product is CAYTPLAGGVIQYF.

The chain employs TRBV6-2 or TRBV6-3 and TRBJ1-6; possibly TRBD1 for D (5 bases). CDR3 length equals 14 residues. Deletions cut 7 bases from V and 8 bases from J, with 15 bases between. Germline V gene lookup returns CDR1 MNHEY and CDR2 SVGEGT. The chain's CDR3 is CASKAGQQHSPLHF. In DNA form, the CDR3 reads TGTGCCAGCAAGGCGGGGCAGCAGCATTCACCCCTCCACTTT.

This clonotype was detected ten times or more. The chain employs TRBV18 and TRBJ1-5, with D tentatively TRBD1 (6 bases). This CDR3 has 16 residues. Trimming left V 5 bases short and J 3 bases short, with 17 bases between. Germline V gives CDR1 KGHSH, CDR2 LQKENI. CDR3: CASSSGVAGLNQPQHF. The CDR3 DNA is TGTGCCAGCTCATCAGGGGTGGCAGGGCTCAATCAGCCCCAGCATTTT.